The 11 T cell receptor beta chains presented below share a single source sample, sequenced in a study of cytomegalovirus exposure and HLA in healthy donors. PCR primers comprised 60 Vbeta and 13 Jbeta primers. This table comes from immunoSEQ multiplex PCR, and its TCRdb copy is limited to in-frame clones, with some not included. Here the sample spans about 130,000 clones, under 90% being singletons. Sequenced sample: PBMCs. The source of these receptors is a woman aged 40 to 50 in good health and CMV-seronegative.

The chain carries TRBV5-1 and TRBJ1-3; perhaps TRBD1 as D (6 bases). Trimming stripped 7 bases from V and 0 bases from J, with 23 bases between. The V gene's germline CDR1 is SGHRS and CDR2 YFSETQ. This CDR3 comprises 18 residues. In DNA form, the CDR3 reads TGCGCCAGCGGCCCGGACAGCCTCGACCTTCTCTCTGGAAACACCATATATTTT. Its protein is CASGPDSLDLLSGNTIYF.

This chain joins TRBV12-5 and TRBJ2-1, with D perhaps matching TRBD2 (6 bases). This CDR3 region has 14 residues. The germline V gene has CDR1 LGHNT and CDR2 FRNRAP. V was clipped by 9 bases and J by 1 base, with 13 bases between them. CDR3 residues: CASAGTVSYNEQFF. The DNA for the CDR3 is TGTGCTAGCGCCGGGACTGTTTCCTACAATGAGCAGTTCTTC.

J is TRBJ1-1 and V is TRBV28; 7 nucleotides align to TRBD1. The CDR3 is 16 amino acids. V was clipped by 5 bases and J by 1 base; unmatched bases: 10. Per germline, CDR1 MDHEN and CDR2 SYDVKM. Written as DNA, the CDR3 is TGTGCCAGCAGTATACGAAAGGGGGCGAAGAACACTGAAGCTTTCTTT. Translated: CASSIRKGAKNTEAFF.

The gene calls are TRBV19 and TRBJ2-7; 9 bases are a match to TRBD1. The germline CDR1 and CDR2 sequences are LNHDA and SQIVND (reference sequence). The J segment lost 5 bases and the V segment lost 5 bases, leaving 13 bases of the junction unmatched. The CDR3 has 16 amino acids. CDR3: CASSLNRDRALDEQYF. The CDR3 bases are TGTGCCAGTAGTCTCAACCGGGACAGGGCCTTAGACGAGCAGTACTTC. The entire variable domain, with the rest obtained from reference TRBV19 and TRBJ2-7, is as follows: DGGITQSPKYLFRKEGQNVTLSCEQNLNHDAMYWYRQDPGQGLRLIYYSQIVNDFQKGDIAEGYSVSREKKESFPLTVTSAQKNPTAFYLCASSLNRDRALDEQYFGPGTRLTVT.

Here the CDR3 reads CASSQEGRRLHYEQYF. In DNA, the CDR3 is TGCGCCAGCAGCCAAGAAGGGAGACGTCTTCACTACGAGCAGTACTTC. The chain uses TRBV4-1 and TRBJ2-7; TRBD2 is a possible D gene (5 bases). The CDR3 runs 16 residues. The V and J ends lost 0 bases and 3 bases respectively, with 15 bases between them. The V gene's germline CDR1 is MGHRA and CDR2 YSYEKL.

This rearrangement joins TRBV5-1 to TRBJ2-7; 10 bases are a match to TRBD2. CDR1 and CDR2 from the germline V gene are SGHRS and YFSETQ. The length of the CDR3 is 13 residues. V lost 4 bases to trimming and J lost 7 bases; unmatched junction nucleotides: 5. CDR3 sequence (DNA): TGCGCCAGCAGCCCGGGACTAGCGATGGAGCAGTACTTC. Residues: CASSPGLAMEQYF. Full variable domain (remainder filled in from reference TRBV5-1 and TRBJ2-7): KAGVTQTPRYLIKTRGQQVTLSCSPISGHRSVSWYQQTPGQGLQFLFEYFSETQRNKGNFPGRFSGRQFSNSRSEMNVSTLELGDSALYLCASSPGLAMEQYFGPGTRLTVT.

CDR3 loop: CASSLAGTYEQYF. CDR3 DNA: TGTGCCAGCAGCTTAGCAGGGACCTACGAGCAGTACTTC. The V call is TRBV11-2, the J call TRBJ2-7; a possible D gene is TRBD1 (5 bases). V was pared by 1 base and J by 2 bases, with 6 bases between. The CDR3 contains 13 residues. CDR1 and CDR2 from the germline V gene are SGHAT and FQNNGV.

J is TRBJ1-2 and V is TRBV23-1; D gene unclear. TRBV23-1 is an ORF for which the function is uncertain. CDR3 length: 12 amino acids. V lost 2 bases, J lost 6 bases, and 7 bases lay in between. For the CDR3, the DNA is TGCGCCAGCAGTCAACCGACTAATGGCTACACCTTC. Its translation is CASSQPTNGYTF.

The chain employs TRBV5-1 and TRBJ1-4; maybe TRBD1 (6 bases). The CDR3 covers 14 residues. V lost 4 bases to trimming and J lost 4 bases, with 11 bases between them. Germline-derived CDR1 and CDR2 are SGHRS and YFSETQ. In nucleotides, the CDR3 is TGCGCCAGCAGCCTCGGACAGTATAATGAAAAACTGTTTTTT. It encodes CASSLGQYNEKLFF.

This CDR3 reads CASGDSRAGNTIYF. CDR3 DNA: TGTGCCAGCGGGGACAGCCGCGCTGGAAACACCATATATTTT. The chain couples TRBV6-5 to TRBJ1-3; 7 bases match TRBD1. The length of the CDR3 is 14 residues. Germline loops: CDR1 MNHEY, CDR2 SVGAGI. V shed 8 bases, J shed 2 bases, and the junction held 6 bases outside the gene matches.

This chain uses TRBV29-1 with TRBJ1-1; 9 bases are shared with TRBD1. The V gene's germline CDR1 is SQVTM and CDR2 ANQGSEA. The CDR3 contains 12 residues. V was clipped by 7 bases and J by 9 bases; unmatched bases: 9. This CDR3 is CSAGTGMGQAFF. The CDR3 nucleotides read TGCAGCGCCGGGACAGGGATGGGGCAAGCTTTCTTT.